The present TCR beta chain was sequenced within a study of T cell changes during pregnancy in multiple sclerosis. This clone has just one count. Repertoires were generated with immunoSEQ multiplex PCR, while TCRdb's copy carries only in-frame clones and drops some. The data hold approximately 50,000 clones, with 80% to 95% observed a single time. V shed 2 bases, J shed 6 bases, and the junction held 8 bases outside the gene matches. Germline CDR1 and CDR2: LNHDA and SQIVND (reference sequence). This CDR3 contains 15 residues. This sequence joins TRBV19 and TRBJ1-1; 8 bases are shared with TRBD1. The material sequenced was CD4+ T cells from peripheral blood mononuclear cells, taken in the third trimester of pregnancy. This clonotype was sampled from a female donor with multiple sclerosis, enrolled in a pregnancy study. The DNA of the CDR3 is TGTGCCAGTAGTATAATAGGCAGGGGGCGATCTGAAGCTTTCTTT. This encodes CASSIIGRGRSEAFF.